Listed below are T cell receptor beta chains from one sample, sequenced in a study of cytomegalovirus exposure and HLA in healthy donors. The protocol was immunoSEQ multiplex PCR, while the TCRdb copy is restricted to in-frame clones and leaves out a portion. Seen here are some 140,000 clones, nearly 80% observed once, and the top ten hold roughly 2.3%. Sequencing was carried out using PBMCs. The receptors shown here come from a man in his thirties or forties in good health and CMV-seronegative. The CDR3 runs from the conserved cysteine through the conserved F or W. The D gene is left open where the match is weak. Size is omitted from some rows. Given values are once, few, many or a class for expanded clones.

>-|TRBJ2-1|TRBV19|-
CASSNGDETSPYNEQFF
TGTGCCAGTAGTAACGGCGATGAGACTTCTCCCTACAATGAGCAGTTCTTC
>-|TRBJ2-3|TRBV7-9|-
CASSPARVRSTDTQYF
TGTGCCAGCAGCCCCGCCCGGGTCCGCTCCACAGATACGCAGTATTTT
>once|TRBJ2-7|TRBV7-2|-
CASSLLDKYEQYF
TGTGCCAGCAGCTTACTCGACAAGTACGAGCAGTACTTC
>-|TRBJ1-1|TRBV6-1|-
CASSGGLLNTEAFF
TGTGCCAGCAGTGGAGGTCTGCTGAACACTGAAGCTTTCTTT
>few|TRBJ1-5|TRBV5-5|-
CASSVTGQGPQHF
TGTGCCAGCAGCGTGACAGGCCAGGGGCCCCAGCATTTT
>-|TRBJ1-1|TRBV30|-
CAAGGVNTEAFF
TGTGCCGCCGGGGGGGTTAACACTGAAGCTTTCTTT
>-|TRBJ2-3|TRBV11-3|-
CASRNLGINDTQYF
TGTGCCAGCAGGAACCTCGGGATTAATGACACGCAGTATTTT
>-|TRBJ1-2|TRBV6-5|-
CASSYRTAKYYGYTF
TGTGCCAGCAGTTACCGGACAGCTAAATACTATGGCTACACCTTC
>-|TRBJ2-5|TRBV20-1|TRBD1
CSAGGAETQYF
TGCAGTGCAGGGGGCGCGGAGACCCAGTACTTC
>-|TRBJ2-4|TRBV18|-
CASSPRPGPENIQYF
TGTGCCAGCTCACCGCGCCCAGGGCCCGAAAACATTCAGTACTTC
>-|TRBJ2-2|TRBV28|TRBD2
CASSFFSGATGELFF
TGTGCCAGCAGTTTTTTTAGCGGGGCTACCGGGGAGCTGTTTTTT
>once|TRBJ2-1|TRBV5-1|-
CASSFQALPNEQFF
TGCGCCAGCAGCTTTCAGGCCCTTCCCAATGAGCAGTTCTTC
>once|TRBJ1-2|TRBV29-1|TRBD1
CSVLYPGQGGGYTF
TGCAGCGTTCTGTATCCGGGACAGGGGGGTGGCTACACCTTC
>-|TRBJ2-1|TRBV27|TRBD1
CATGIGPGGGNEQFF
TGTGCCACCGGGATTGGGCCAGGGGGCGGGAATGAGCAGTTCTTC
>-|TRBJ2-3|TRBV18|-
CASSPPSVSDTQYF
TGTGCCAGCTCACCACCTAGCGTTTCAGATACGCAGTATTTT
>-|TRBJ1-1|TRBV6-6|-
CASSDTEAFF
TGTGCCAGCAGCGACACTGAAGCTTTCTTT
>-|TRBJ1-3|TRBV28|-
CASSLAGSGNTIYF
TGTGCCAGCAGTTTAGCAGGCTCTGGAAACACCATATATTTT
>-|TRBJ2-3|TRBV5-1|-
CASSPPSGYRTSSTDTQYF
TGCGCCAGCAGCCCCCCGTCGGGGTACAGAACCTCTAGCACAGATACGCAGTATTTT
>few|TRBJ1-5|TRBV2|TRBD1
CASKGQGSGNQPQHF
TGTGCCAGCAAAGGACAGGGCAGCGGCAATCAGCCCCAGCATTTT
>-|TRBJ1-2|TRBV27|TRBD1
CASSRSGTGRYGYTF
TGTGCCAGCAGCCGCTCCGGGACAGGGAGGTATGGCTACACCTTC
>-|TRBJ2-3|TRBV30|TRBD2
CAWSVLAGGTDTQYF
TGTGCCTGGAGTGTACTAGCGGGAGGCACAGATACGCAGTATTTT
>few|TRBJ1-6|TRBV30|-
CAWSGRGARSPLHF
TGTGCCTGGAGTGGCCGGGGGGCACGGTCACCCCTCCACTTT
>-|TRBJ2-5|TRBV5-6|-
CASSLVQETQYF
TGTGCCAGCAGCTTGGTACAAGAGACCCAGTACTTC
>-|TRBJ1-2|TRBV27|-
CASSLGQGYYGYTF
TGTGCCAGCAGTTTAGGCCAGGGTTACTATGGCTACACCTTC
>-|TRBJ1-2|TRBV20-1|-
CSAGGVGYTF
TGCAGTGCGGGGGGGGTAGGCTACACCTTC
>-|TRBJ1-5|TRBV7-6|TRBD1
CASSLTGATNQPQHF
TGTGCCAGCAGCTTGACAGGGGCCACGAATCAGCCCCAGCATTTT
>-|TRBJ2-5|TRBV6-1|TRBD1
CASSPGQSETQYF
TGTGCCAGCAGTCCGGGACAGTCCGAGACCCAGTACTTC
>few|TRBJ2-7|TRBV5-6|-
CASSLDGQQYF
TGTGCCAGCAGCTTGGATGGCCAGCAGTACTTC
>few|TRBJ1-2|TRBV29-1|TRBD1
CSVNQGAGYTF
TGCAGCGTGAATCAGGGGGCTGGCTACACCTTC
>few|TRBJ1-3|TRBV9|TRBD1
CASSARDRAGGNTIYF
TGTGCCAGCAGCGCCCGGGACAGGGCAGGTGGAAACACCATATATTTT
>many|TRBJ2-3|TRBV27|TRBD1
CASSFTPGQGTDTQYF
TGTGCCAGCAGTTTTACACCGGGACAGGGCACAGATACGCAGTATTTT
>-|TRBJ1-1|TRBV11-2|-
CASSFSVNTEAFF
TGTGCCAGCAGCTTCAGCGTGAACACTGAAGCTTTCTTT
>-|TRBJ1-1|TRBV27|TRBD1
CASSGDHRGRMNTEAFF
TGTGCCAGCAGTGGCGACCACAGGGGGCGAATGAACACTGAAGCTTTCTTT
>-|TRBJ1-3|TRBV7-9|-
CASSSRFREAGNTIYF
TGTGCCAGCAGCTCGAGGTTCAGGGAGGCGGGAAACACCATATATTTT
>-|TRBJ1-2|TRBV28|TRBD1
CASSLDRAYYGYTF
TGTGCCAGCAGTTTGGACAGGGCTTACTATGGCTACACCTTC
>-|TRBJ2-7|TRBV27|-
CASSLVWPGYEQYF
TGTGCCAGCAGTTTAGTTTGGCCTGGCTACGAGCAGTACTTC
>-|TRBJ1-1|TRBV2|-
CASRATSLIGEAFF
TGTGCCAGCAGAGCAACTTCCCTTATTGGTGAAGCTTTCTTT
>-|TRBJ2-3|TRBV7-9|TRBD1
CASTLGQGGDTQYF
TGTGCCAGCACCCTGGGACAGGGTGGAGATACGCAGTATTTT
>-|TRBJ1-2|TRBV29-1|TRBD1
CSGSDRGYGYTF
TGCAGCGGATCCGACAGGGGGTATGGCTACACCTTC
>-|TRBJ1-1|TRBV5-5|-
CASSPGGLPECFF
TGTGCCAGCAGCCCGGGGGGGCTCCCGGAATGCTTCTTT
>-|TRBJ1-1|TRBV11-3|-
CASSAREDTEAFF
TGTGCCAGCAGCGCAAGGGAGGACACTGAAGCTTTCTTT
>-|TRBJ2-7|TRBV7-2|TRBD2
CASSSTGGEFEQYF
TGTGCCAGCAGCTCGACCGGGGGGGAGTTCGAGCAGTACTTC
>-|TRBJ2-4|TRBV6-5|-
CASSYRDSPWNIQYF
TGTGCCAGCAGTTACCGAGATAGCCCATGGAACATTCAGTACTTC
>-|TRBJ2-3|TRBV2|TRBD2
CASSGLADTQYF
TGTGCCAGCAGTGGACTAGCTGATACGCAGTATTTT
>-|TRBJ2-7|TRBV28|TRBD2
CASSRGGAEQYF
TGTGCCAGCAGTCGGGGGGGGGCCGAGCAGTACTTC
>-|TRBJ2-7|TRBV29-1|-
CSTAKDTAGAEQYF
TGCAGCACCGCAAAGGACACTGCTGGCGCCGAGCAGTACTTC
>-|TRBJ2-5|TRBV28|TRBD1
CASKTGTGWEPQYF
TGTGCCAGCAAAACCGGGACAGGGTGGGAGCCCCAGTACTTC
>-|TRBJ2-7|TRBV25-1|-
CASSERAGLNEQYF
TGTGCCAGCAGTGAACGGGCGGGGTTGAACGAGCAGTACTTC
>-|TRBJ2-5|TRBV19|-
CASSIGVRGVIETQYF
TGTGCCAGTAGTATAGGGGTTCGGGGAGTAATAGAGACCCAGTACTTC
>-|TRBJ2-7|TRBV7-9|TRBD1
CASSSQTGFYEQYF
TGTGCCAGCAGCTCCCAGACAGGGTTCTACGAGCAGTACTTC
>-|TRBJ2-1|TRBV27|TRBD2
CASSSGLAGVYEQFF
TGTGCCAGCAGTTCAGGACTAGCGGGAGTCTATGAGCAGTTCTTC
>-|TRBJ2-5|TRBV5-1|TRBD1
CASSYDREFAGTQYF
TGCGCCAGCAGCTATGACAGGGAGTTCGCAGGGACCCAGTACTTC
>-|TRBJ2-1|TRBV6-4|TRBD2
CASSLAGEVNEQFF
TGTGCCAGCAGTCTAGCGGGAGAGGTCAATGAGCAGTTCTTC
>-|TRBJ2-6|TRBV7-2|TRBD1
CASSRQGAGSGANVLTF
TGTGCCAGCAGCCGACAGGGGGCTGGCTCTGGGGCCAACGTCCTGACTTTC
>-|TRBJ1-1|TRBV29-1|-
CSVGGLAEAFF
TGCAGCGTTGGAGGGCTCGCTGAAGCTTTCTTT
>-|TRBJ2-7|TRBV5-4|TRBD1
CASRQGASEQYF
TGTGCCAGCCGACAGGGGGCGAGCGAGCAGTACTTC
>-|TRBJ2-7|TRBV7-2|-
CASSLAAAADARYEQYF
TGTGCCAGCAGCTTAGCAGCAGCAGCGGACGCACGCTACGAGCAGTACTTC
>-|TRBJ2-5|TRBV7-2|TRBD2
CASSRGWREGPDQETQYF
TGTGCCAGCAGCCGAGGTTGGCGGGAGGGCCCCGACCAAGAGACCCAGTACTTC
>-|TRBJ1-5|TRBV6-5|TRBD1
CASSTQGAQPQHF
TGTGCCAGCAGCACACAGGGGGCTCAGCCCCAGCATTTT
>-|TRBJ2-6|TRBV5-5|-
CASSLVGGAGANVLTF
TGTGCCAGCAGCTTGGTCGGAGGGGCTGGGGCCAACGTCCTGACTTTC